Listed below are T cell receptor beta chains from one sample, sequenced in a study of blood T cell repertoires in COVID-19. Using immunoSEQ multiplex PCR, the repertoire was profiled, and TCRdb retains in-frame clones only, with some absent. The sample records about 300,000 clones, 84% being singletons. Material for sequencing was peripheral blood. All receptors derive from a human donor with COVID-19, enrolled during active disease. The donor label of this sample is uncertain. Each CDR3 is given with its conserved first and last residue. D genes are given only for firm matches.

TRBJ2-7,-,TRBV4-3,CASSQDLSYEQYF
TRBJ2-2,-,TRBV5-8,CASSRQGTGELFF
TRBJ2-1,-,TRBV2,CASRARVAPGNEQFF
TRBJ2-5,-,TRBV27,CASSLYGGWETQYF
TRBJ2-1,-,TRBV5-5,CASSLSSEIRNEQFF
TRBJ2-5,-,TRBV27,CASSFSLSSHQETQYF
TRBJ2-7,-,TRBV11-3,CASSLAGQGSRVQYF
TRBJ2-4,TRBD2,TRBV20-1,CSASRPSGGDLAKNIQYF
TRBJ1-6,TRBD1,TRBV2,CATKTDRGRNSPLHF
TRBJ1-1,-,TRBV5-4,CASSLKHMNTEAFF
TRBJ2-7,TRBD2,TRBV2,CASSGLAVSYEQYF
TRBJ2-3,TRBD1,TRBV9,CASSVADRGSTQYF
TRBJ2-1,TRBD2,TRBV28,CASSTWTSGRAVYNEQFF
TRBJ2-5,TRBD1,TRBV18,CASSPGTGFVQYF
TRBJ1-6,TRBD1,TRBV5-1,CASSEQGNSPLHF
TRBJ1-5,-,TRBV20-1,CSARGRSYQHF
TRBJ1-2,TRBD1,TRBV27,CASSLIPSLTGPNYGYTF
TRBJ2-2,-,TRBV11-2,CASKLQGPTGELFF
TRBJ2-7,TRBD2,TRBV7-2,CASSTGLAGLPEQYF
TRBJ2-3,TRBD2,TRBV6-4,CASSDSSGRGTDTQYF
TRBJ2-3,TRBD1,TRBV5-6,CASSGRQGRDTQYF
TRBJ2-7,-,TRBV5-6,CASSWAAGKWGEQYF
TRBJ2-5,-,TRBV29-1,CSVDAGETQYF
TRBJ2-7,-,TRBV29-1,CSVDRGAPYEQYF
TRBJ1-5,-,TRBV25-1,CASSQTGPNQPQHF
TRBJ2-2,TRBD1,TRBV18,CASSPGTGRTGELFF
TRBJ1-3,-,TRBV13,CASSSSGHTFSGNTIYF
TRBJ2-3,-,TRBV6-4,CASSDGQGPDTQYF
TRBJ1-1,-,TRBV28,CASRDPGGTGNTEAFF
TRBJ2-5,TRBD1,TRBV27,CASSTNRGDQETQYF
TRBJ1-5,-,TRBV28,CASSWGLQGNQPQHF
TRBJ1-4,-,TRBV2,CASSVSGLTNEKLFF
TRBJ2-3,TRBD2,TRBV5-1,CASSFSGSRKDTQYF
TRBJ1-5,-,TRBV19,CASSIHPRVSNQPQHF
TRBJ2-7,TRBD1,TRBV27,CASTRTGTGYYEQYF
TRBJ2-2,TRBD2,TRBV9,CASSVAGGANTGELFF
TRBJ1-2,-,TRBV6-5,CASRAGLGYTF
TRBJ1-2,-,TRBV28,CASSWDTEYGYTF
TRBJ2-7,-,TRBV6-1,CASSERRTSSSYEQYF
TRBJ2-3,-,TRBV29-1,CSVEDGLGTDTQYF
TRBJ2-2,-,TRBV25-1,CASSVLQGSGELFF
TRBJ2-7,TRBD1,TRBV7-2,CASSLTGTAVHEQYF
TRBJ2-2,-,TRBV7-7,CASSPRLGPAGGELFF